A single TCR beta chain is shown here with its context. What it binds is unknown. The CDR3 runs to 15 residues. Germline-derived CDR1 and CDR2 are LGHNA and YSLEER. V lost 3 bases to trimming and J lost 4 bases; unmatched junction nucleotides: 6. Some clones are missing from TCRdb's copy, which holds only in-frame ones; the method was immunoSEQ multiplex PCR. Here the sample spans hundreds of thousands of clones, 80% being singletons. The entry originates in a study of cytotoxic CD8 clonotypes in ibrutinib-treated CLL. Overall study: Collecting the response samples happened after a median 12 months of treatment, with a range of 6 to 36. Study findings and constraints: Sample timing was unmatched between remission and later-progressing patients; lymph nodes unstudied. Clonality went up at ibrutinib response and then declined back toward baseline at progression.

The material was PBMCs, obtained before ibrutinib treatment. This receptor was identified in a human donor with chronic lymphocytic leukemia. This chain joins TRBV4-3 and TRBJ1-2, with 9 bases lining up with TRBD1. The CDR3 nucleotides are TGCGCCAGCAGCCACTCCGGGACAGGGACCTATGGCTACACCTTC. Protein product: CASSHSGTGTYGYTF.